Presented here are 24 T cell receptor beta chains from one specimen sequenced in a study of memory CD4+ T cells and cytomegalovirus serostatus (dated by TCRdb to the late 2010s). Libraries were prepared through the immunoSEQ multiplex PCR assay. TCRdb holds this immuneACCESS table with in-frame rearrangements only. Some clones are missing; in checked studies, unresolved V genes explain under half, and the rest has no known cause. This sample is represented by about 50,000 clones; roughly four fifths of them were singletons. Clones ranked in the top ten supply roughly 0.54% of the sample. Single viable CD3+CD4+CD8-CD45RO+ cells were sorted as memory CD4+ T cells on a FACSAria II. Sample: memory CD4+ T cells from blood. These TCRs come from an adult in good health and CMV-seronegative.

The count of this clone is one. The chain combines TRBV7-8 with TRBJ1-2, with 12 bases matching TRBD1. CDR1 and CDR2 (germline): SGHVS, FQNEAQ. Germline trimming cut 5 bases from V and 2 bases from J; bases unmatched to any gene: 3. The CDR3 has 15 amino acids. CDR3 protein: CASSVGQGANYGYTF. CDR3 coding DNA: TGTGCCAGCAGCGTGGGACAGGGGGCGAACTATGGCTACACCTTC.

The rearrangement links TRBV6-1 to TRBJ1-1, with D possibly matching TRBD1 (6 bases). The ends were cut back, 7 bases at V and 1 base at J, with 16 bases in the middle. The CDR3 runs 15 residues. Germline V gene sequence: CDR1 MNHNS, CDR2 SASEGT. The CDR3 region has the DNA TGTGCCAGCATCAAACAGGGACGACGGAACACTGAAGCTTTCTTT. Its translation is CASIKQGRRNTEAFF.

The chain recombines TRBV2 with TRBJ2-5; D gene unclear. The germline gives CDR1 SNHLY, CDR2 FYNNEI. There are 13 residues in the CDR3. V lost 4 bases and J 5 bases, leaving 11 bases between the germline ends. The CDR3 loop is CASSVGWSETQYF. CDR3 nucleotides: TGTGCCAGCAGTGTTGGCTGGTCGGAGACCCAGTACTTC.

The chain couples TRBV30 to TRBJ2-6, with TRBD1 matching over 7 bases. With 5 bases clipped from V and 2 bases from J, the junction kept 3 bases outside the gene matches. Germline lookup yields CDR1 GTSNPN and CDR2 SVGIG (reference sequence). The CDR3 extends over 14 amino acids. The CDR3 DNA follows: TGTGCCTGGCTTGGACAGGCTGGGGCCAACGTCCTGACTTTC. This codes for CAWLGQAGANVLTF.

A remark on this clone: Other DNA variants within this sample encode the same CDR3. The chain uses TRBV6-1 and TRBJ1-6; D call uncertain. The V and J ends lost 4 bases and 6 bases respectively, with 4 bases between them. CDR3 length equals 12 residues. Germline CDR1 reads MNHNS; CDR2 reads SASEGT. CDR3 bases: TGTGCCAGCAGTGCGGGTAATTCACCCCTCCACTTT. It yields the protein CASSAGNSPLHF.

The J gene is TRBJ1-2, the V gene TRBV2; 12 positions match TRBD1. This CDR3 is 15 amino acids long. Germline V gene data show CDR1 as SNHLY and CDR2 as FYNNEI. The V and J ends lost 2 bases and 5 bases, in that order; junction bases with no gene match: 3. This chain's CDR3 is CASSEWGQGAYGYTF. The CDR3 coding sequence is TGTGCCAGCAGTGAATGGGGACAGGGGGCTTATGGCTACACCTTC.

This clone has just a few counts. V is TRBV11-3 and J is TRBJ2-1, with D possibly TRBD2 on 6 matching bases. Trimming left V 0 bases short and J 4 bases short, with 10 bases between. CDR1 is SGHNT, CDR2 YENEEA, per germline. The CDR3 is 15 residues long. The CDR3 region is CASSLDSGTYNEQFF. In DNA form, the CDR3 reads TGTGCCAGCAGCTTAGATAGCGGAACTTACAATGAGCAGTTCTTC.

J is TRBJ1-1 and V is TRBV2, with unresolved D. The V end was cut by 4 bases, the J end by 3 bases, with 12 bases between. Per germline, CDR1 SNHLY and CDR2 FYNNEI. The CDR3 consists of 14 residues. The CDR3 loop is CASSVWGLDTEAFF. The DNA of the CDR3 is TGTGCCAGCAGTGTTTGGGGATTGGACACTGAAGCTTTCTTT.

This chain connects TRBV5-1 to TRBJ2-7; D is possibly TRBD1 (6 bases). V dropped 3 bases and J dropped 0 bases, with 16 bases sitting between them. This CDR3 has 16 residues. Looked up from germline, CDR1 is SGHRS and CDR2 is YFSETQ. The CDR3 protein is CASSSFGGRDSYEQYF. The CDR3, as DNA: TGCGCCAGCAGCTCCTTTGGGGGCAGAGACTCCTACGAGCAGTACTTC. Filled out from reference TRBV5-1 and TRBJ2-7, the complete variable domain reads KAGVTQTPRYLIKTRGQQVTLSCSPISGHRSVSWYQQTPGQGLQFLFEYFSETQRNKGNFPGRFSGRQFSNSRSEMNVSTLELGDSALYLCASSSFGGRDSYEQYFGPGTRLTVT.

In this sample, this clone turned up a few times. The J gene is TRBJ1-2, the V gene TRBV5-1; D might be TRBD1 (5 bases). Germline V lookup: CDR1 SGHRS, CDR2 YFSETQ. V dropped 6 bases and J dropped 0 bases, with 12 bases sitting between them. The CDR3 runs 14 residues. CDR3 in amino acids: CASNREGSNYGYTF. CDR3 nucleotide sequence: TGCGCCAGCAACCGCGAGGGGTCTAACTATGGCTACACCTTC.

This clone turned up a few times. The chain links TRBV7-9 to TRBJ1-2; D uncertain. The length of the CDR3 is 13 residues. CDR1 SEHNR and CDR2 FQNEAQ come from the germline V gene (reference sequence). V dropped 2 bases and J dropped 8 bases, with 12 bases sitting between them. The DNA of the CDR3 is TGTGCCAGCAGCTTAATCGCGAGGGAGGGCTACACCTTC. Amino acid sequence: CASSLIAREGYTF.

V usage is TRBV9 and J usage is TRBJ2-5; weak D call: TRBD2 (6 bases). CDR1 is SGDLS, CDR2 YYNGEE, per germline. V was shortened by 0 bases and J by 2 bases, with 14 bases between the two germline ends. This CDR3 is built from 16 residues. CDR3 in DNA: TGTGCCAGCAGCGTAGCTACGGTCGGGAGACAAGAGACCCAGTACTTC. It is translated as CASSVATVGRQETQYF.

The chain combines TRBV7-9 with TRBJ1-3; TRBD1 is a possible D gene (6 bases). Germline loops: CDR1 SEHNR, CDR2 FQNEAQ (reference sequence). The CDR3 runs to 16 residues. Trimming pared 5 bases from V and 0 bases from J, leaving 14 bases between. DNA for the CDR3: TGTGCCAGCAGCGACGTAGGGGACATCTCTGGAAACACCATATATTTT. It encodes CASSDVGDISGNTIYF.

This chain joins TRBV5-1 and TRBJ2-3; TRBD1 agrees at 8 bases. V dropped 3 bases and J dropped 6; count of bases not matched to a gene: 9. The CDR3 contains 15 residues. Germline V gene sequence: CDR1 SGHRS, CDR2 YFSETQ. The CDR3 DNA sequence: TGCGCCAGCAGCTCGGGACAGGCGGTTTGGGATACGCAGTATTTT. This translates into CASSSGQAVWDTQYF. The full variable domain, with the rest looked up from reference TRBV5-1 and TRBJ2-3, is KAGVTQTPRYLIKTRGQQVTLSCSPISGHRSVSWYQQTPGQGLQFLFEYFSETQRNKGNFPGRFSGRQFSNSRSEMNVSTLELGDSALYLCASSSGQAVWDTQYFGPGTRLTVL.

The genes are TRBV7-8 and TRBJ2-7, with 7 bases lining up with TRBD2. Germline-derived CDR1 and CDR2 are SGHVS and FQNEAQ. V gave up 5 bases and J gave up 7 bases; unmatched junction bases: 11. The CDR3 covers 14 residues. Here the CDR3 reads CASSPGGGPKEQYF. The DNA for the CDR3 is TGTGCCAGCAGCCCAGGCGGGGGTCCGAAAGAGCAGTACTTC.

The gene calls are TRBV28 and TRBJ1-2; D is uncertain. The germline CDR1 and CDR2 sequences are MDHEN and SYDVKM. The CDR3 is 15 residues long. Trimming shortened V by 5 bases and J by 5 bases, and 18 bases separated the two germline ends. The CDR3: CASSPSGLWRYGYTF. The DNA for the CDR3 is TGTGCCAGCAGTCCCTCGGGGTTGTGGAGATATGGCTACACCTTC.

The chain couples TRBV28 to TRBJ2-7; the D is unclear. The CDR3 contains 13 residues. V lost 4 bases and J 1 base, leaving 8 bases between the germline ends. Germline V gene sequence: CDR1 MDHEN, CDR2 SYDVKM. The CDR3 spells CASSSQTSYEQYF. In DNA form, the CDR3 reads TGTGCCAGCAGTTCGCAGACTTCCTACGAGCAGTACTTC.

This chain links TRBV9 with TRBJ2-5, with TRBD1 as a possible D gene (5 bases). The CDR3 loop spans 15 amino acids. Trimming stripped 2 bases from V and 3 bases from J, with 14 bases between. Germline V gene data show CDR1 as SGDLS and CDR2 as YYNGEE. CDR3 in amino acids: CASSVRDRYEETQYF. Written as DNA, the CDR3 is TGTGCCAGCAGCGTGCGAGACAGATACGAAGAGACCCAGTACTTC.

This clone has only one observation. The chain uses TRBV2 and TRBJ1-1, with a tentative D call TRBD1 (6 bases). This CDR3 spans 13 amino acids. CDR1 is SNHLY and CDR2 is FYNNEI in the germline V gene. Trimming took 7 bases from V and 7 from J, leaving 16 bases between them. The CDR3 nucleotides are TGTGCCAGCAAAAGGGGAGACAGGATTGAAGCTTTCTTT. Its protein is CASKRGDRIEAFF. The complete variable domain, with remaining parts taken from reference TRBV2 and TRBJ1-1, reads EPEVTQTPSHQVTQMGQEVILRCVPISNHLYFYWYRQILGQKVEFLVSFYNNEISEKSEIFDDQFSVERPDGSNFTLKIRSTKLEDSAMYFCASKRGDRIEAFFGQGTRLTVV.

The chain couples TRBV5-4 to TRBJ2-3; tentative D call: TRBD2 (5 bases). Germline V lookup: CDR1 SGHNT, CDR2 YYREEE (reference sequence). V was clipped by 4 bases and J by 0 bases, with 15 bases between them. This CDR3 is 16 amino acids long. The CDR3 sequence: CASSRGARASTDTQYF. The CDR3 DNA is TGTGCCAGCAGCCGTGGAGCGCGGGCAAGCACAGATACGCAGTATTTT.

CDR3: CASSREGVAGNTIYF. In DNA, the CDR3 is TGTGCCAGCAGCCGCGAGGGGGTGGCTGGAAACACCATATATTTT. V gene TRBV27 combines with J gene TRBJ1-3; D is perhaps TRBD1 (6 bases). CDR1 is MNHEY and CDR2 is SMNVEV in the germline V gene (reference sequence). Trimming stripped 6 bases from V and 2 bases from J, with 14 bases between. The CDR3 has 15 residues.

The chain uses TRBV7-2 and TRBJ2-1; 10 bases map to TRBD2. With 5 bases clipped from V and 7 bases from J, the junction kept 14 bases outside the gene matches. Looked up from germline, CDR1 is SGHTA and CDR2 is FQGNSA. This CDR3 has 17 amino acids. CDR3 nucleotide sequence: TGTGCCAGCAGCGTGACTAGCGGGTTTGGCTTAGTGAATGAGCAGTTCTTC. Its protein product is CASSVTSGFGLVNEQFF.

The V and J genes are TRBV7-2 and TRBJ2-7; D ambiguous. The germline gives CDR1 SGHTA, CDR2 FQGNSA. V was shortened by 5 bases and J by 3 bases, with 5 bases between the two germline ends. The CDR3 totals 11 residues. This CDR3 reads CASSTDYEQYF. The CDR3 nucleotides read TGTGCCAGCAGCACTGACTACGAGCAGTACTTC.

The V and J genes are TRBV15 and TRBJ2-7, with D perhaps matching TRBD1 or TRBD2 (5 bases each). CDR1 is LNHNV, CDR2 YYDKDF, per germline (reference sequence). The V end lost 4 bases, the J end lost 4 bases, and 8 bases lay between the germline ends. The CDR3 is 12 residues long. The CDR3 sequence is CATSMGEYEQYF. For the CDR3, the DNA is TGTGCCACCAGCATGGGGGAATACGAGCAGTACTTC.